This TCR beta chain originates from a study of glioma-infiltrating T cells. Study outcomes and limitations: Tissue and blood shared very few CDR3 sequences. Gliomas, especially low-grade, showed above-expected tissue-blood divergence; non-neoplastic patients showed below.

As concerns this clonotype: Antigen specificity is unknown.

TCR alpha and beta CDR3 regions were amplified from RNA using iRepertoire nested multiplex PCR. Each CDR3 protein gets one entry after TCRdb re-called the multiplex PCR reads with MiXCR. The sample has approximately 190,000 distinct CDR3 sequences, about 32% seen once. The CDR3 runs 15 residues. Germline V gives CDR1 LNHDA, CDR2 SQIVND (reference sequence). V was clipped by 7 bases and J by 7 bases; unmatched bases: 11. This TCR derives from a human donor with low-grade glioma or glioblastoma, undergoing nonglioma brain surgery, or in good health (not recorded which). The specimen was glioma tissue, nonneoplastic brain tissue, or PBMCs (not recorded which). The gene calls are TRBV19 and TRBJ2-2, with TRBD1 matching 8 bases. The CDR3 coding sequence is TGTGCCAGTATTCAGGCGCAGGGGGCAGGCGGGGAGCTGTTTTTT. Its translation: CASIQAQGAGGELFF.